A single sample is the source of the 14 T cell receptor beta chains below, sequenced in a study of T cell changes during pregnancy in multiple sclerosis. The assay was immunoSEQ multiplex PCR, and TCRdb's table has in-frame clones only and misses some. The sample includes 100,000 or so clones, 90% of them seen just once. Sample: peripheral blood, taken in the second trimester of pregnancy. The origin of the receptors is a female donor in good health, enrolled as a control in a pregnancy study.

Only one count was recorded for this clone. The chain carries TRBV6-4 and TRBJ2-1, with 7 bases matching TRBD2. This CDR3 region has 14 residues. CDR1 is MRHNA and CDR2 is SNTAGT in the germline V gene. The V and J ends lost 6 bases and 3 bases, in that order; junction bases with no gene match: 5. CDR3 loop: CASRDIAGYNEQFF. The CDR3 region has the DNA TGTGCCAGCAGGGACATAGCGGGCTACAATGAGCAGTTCTTC.

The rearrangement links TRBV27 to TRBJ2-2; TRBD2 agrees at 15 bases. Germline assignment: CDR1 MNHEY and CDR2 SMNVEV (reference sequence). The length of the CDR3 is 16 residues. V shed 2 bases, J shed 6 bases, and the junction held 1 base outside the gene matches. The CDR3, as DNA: TGTGCCAGCAGTTTAGGGACTAGCGGGGGGTCCGGGGAGCTGTTTTTT. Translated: CASSLGTSGGSGELFF.

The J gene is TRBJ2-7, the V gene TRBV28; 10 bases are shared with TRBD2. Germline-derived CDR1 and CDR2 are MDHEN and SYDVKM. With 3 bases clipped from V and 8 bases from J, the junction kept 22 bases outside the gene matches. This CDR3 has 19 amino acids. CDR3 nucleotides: TGTGCCAGCAGTTTCCCTTCAAGGTCTAGCGGGAGCCCCCGCCCCAAGCAGTACTTC. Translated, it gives CASSFPSRSSGSPRPKQYF.

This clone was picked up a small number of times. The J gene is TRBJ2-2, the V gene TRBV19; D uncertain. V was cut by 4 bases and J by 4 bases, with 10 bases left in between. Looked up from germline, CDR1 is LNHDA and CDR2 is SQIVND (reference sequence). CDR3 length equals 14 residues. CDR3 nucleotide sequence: TGTGCCAGTAGTACGCGGAATCCCACCGGGGAGCTGTTTTTT. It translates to CASSTRNPTGELFF.

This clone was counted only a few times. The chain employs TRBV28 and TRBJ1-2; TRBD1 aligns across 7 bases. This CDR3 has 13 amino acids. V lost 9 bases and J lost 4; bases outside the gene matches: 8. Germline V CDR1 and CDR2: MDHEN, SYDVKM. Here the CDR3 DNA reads TGTGCCAGTCGAGAAGGGGGCCTCTATGGCTACACCTTC. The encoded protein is CASREGGLYGYTF.

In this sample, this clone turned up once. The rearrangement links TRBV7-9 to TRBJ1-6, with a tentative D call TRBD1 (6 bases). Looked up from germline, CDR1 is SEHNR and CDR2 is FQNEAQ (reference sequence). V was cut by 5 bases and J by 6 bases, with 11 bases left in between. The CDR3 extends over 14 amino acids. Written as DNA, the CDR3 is TGTGCCAGCAGCCAGGACAGCCCTAATTCACCCCTCCACTTT. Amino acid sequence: CASSQDSPNSPLHF.

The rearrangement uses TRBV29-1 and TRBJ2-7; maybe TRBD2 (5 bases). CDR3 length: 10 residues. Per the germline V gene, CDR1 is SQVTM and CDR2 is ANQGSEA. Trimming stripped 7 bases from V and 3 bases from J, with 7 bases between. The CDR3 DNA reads TGCAGCGCTCGGGACTACGAGCAGTACTTC. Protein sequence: CSARDYEQYF.

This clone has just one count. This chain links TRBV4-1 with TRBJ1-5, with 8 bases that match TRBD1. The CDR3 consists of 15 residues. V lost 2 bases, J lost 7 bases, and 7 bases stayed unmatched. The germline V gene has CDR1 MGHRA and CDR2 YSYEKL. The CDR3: CASSQSGQGAQPQHF. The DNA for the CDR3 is TGCGCCAGCAGCCAAAGCGGACAGGGCGCGCAGCCCCAGCATTTT.

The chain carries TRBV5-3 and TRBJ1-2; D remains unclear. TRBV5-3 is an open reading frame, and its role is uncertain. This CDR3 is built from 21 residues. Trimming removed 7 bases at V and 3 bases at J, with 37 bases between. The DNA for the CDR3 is TGTGCCAGACCCCAAGCCCGGGGTCAAAGCCCCAGTTTGGTCTCGGACTATGGCTACACCTTC. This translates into CARPQARGQSPSLVSDYGYTF.

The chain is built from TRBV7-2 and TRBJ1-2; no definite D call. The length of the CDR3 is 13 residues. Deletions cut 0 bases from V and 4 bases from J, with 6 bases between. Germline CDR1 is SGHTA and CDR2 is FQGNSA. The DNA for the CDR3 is TGTGCCAGCAGCTTAGCTGGACTCTATGGCTACACCTTC. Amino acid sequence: CASSLAGLYGYTF.

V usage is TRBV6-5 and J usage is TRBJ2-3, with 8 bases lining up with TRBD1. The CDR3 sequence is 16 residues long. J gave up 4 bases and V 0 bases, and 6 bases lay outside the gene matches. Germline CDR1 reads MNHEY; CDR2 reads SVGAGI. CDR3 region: CASSYSIPGGADTQYF. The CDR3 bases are TGTGCCAGCAGTTACTCGATCCCAGGGGGCGCAGATACGCAGTATTTT.

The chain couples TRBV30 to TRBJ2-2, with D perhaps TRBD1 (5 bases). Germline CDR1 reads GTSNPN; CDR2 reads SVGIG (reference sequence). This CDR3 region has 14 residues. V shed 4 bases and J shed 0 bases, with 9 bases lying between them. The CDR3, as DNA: TGTGCCTGGAAACAGGATACGAACACCGGGGAGCTGTTTTTT. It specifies CAWKQDTNTGELFF.

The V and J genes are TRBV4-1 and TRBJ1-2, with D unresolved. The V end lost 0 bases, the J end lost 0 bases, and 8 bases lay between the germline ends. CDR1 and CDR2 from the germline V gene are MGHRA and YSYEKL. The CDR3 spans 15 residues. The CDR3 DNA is TGCGCCAGCAGCCAAGAGGGCAGGACTAACTATGGCTACACCTTC. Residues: CASSQEGRTNYGYTF.

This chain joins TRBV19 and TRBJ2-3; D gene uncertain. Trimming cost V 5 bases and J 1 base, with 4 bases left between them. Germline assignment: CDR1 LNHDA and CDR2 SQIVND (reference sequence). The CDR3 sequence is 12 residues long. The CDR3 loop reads CASSSGTDTQYF. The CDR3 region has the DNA TGTGCCAGTAGTTCCGGCACAGATACGCAGTATTTT.